The clone carrying this T cell receptor (beta chain) appeared once. Its antigen is not known. This CDR3 is built from 14 residues. Trimming removed 2 bases from V and 1 base from J, with 9 bases in between. In germline, CDR1 is SGHNT, CDR2 YYREEE (reference sequence). Unique molecular identifiers were built into the TCR beta cDNA libraries. Using its own MiXCR run on the PCR reads, TCRdb lists one record per CDR3 protein. The sample shows 600,000 to 750,000 distinct CDR3 sequences, approximately 60% of them seen only once. The data were obtained in a study of post-analysis software for immune sequencing data. General observations from the study: Included in a set of a few TRBV segments more frequent in patients than controls were TRBV5-6, TRBV5-1 and TRBV20-1. Normalized Chao1 diversity was significantly lower in multiple sclerosis patients than in controls.

The sequence was obtained from a girl aged 2 to 10 with multiple sclerosis. The sequenced sample consisted of blood. The chain joins TRBV5-4 to TRBJ1-1; D gene uncertain. CDR3 DNA sequence: TGTGCCAGCAGCTTCTCGACGGCGAACACTGAAGCTTTCTTT. This gives the protein CASSFSTANTEAFF.